The 21 T cell receptor beta chains presented below share a single source sample, sequenced in a study of blood T cell repertoires in COVID-19. Profiled with immunoSEQ multiplex PCR; TCRdb holds only in-frame clones, not every one. The repertoire consists of under 250,000 clones, with about 87% occurring once and the leading ten covering about 2.5%. The material sequenced was PBMCs or T cells enriched from blood (not recorded which). These receptor sequences come from a woman in her thirties with acute COVID-19.

A few counts support this clone. The chain employs TRBV14 and TRBJ2-1, with D unclear. This CDR3 is built from 15 residues. V dropped 4 bases and J dropped 6 bases, with 16 bases sitting between them. Per the germline V gene, CDR1 is SGHDN and CDR2 is FVKESK. In DNA form, the CDR3 reads TGTGCCAGCAGCCGCGGCCCAAAGATTCGCAATGAGCAGTTCTTC. This encodes CASSRGPKIRNEQFF.

The chain is built from TRBV7-2 and TRBJ2-3; TRBD2 agrees at 12 bases. V lost 5 bases to trimming and J lost 5 bases; unmatched junction nucleotides: 8. Germline-derived CDR1 and CDR2 are SGHTA and FQGNSA. This CDR3 contains 16 residues. DNA for the CDR3: TGTGCCAGCAGCGCTAGCGGGGGGGACCCCGGAGATACGCAGTATTTT. Amino acid sequence: CASSASGGDPGDTQYF.

The chain is built from TRBV18 and TRBJ1-1, with 12 bases lining up with TRBD1. CDR1 and CDR2 (germline): KGHSH, LQKENI. J lost 3 bases, V lost 3 bases, and 5 bases had no gene match. The CDR3 spans 16 residues. The CDR3 DNA reads as TGTGCCAGCTCACCGAGGGACAGGGGGCGCGACACTGAAGCTTTCTTT. This translates into CASSPRDRGRDTEAFF.

The chain links TRBV29-1 to TRBJ2-5; 9 nucleotides agree with TRBD1. Losses at the gene ends were 6 bases for V and 4 bases for J; bases not matched to a gene: 12. Germline loops: CDR1 SQVTM, CDR2 ANQGSEA. This CDR3 comprises 15 residues. In nucleotides, the CDR3 is TGCAGCGTCCGGAACCCACAGGGGGCTCCAGAGACCCAGTACTTC. It codes for CSVRNPQGAPETQYF. Using reference TRBV29-1 and TRBJ2-5 for the parts outside the CDR3, the full variable domain is SAVISQKPSRDICQRGTSLTIQCQVDSQVTMMFWYRQQPGQSLTLIATANQGSEATYESGFVIDKFPISRPNLTFSTLTVSNMSPEDSSIYLCSVRNPQGAPETQYFGPGTRLLVL.

The chain employs TRBV7-2 and TRBJ2-3; 7 bases align to TRBD1. The trim removed 4 bases at V and 10 bases at J, leaving 5 bases unmatched. This CDR3 region has 12 residues. Germline CDR1 and CDR2: SGHTA and FQGNSA. CDR3 sequence reads: CASSSNDRAQYF. CDR3 DNA sequence: TGTGCCAGCAGCTCCAATGACAGGGCGCAGTATTTT.

This clone has only a few counts. The rearrangement links TRBV5-1 to TRBJ1-4; a possible D gene is TRBD1 (6 bases). Trimming took 0 bases from V and 5 from J, leaving 11 bases between them. The CDR3 sequence is 15 residues long. Germline assignment: CDR1 SGHRS and CDR2 YFSETQ. This CDR3 is CASSLVAGANEKLFF. In nucleotides, the CDR3 is TGCGCCAGCAGCTTGGTTGCAGGGGCGAATGAAAAACTGTTTTTT.

This clone has more than one count but fewer than ten. The chain carries TRBV7-2 and TRBJ2-3; 8 nucleotides match TRBD1. Losses at the gene ends were 6 bases for V and 9 bases for J; bases not matched to a gene: 11. The CDR3 covers 14 residues. CDR1 is SGHTA, CDR2 FQGNSA, per germline. CDR3 amino acids: CASSPGLGDRTQYF. Here the CDR3 DNA reads TGTGCCAGCAGTCCTGGGCTCGGGGACAGGACGCAGTATTTT.

This sequence joins TRBV7-8 and TRBJ2-3; 7 positions match TRBD2. Trimming removed 1 base from V and 4 bases from J; junction bases left unmatched: 5. The CDR3 has 15 residues. Germline CDR1 and CDR2: SGHVS and FQNEAQ. The CDR3 sequence is CASSLVRLAADTQYF. The CDR3 DNA sequence: TGTGCCAGCAGCTTAGTTAGGCTAGCGGCAGATACGCAGTATTTT. The variable domain in full, completed from reference TRBV7-8 and TRBJ2-3, reads GAGVSQSPRYKVAKRGQDVALRCDPISGHVSLFWYQQALGQGPEFLTYFQNEAQLDKSGLPSDRFFAERPEGSVSTLKIQRTQQEDSAVYLCASSLVRLAADTQYFGPGTRLTVL.

CDR3 loop: CASSRADDRGRRDGYTF. The DNA for the CDR3 is TGTGCCAGCAGCCGGGCGGATGACAGGGGGCGCAGAGATGGCTACACCTTC. The V gene is TRBV3-1 (or the pseudogene TRBV3-2), the J gene TRBJ1-2; the match to TRBD1 covers 10 bases. V lost 4 bases, J lost 6 bases, and 14 bases stayed unmatched. Germline V gives CDR1 LGHDT, CDR2 YNNKEL (reference sequence). The CDR3 has 17 amino acids.

The chain carries TRBV11-2 and TRBJ1-1; the D is unclear. This CDR3 is built from 14 residues. Between the trimmed V and J ends, which lost 1 base and 1 base, there was a span of 7 bases. The germline gives CDR1 SGHAT, CDR2 FQNNGV. CDR3 coding DNA: TGTGCCAGCAGCTTAGCTTCGTCGAACACTGAAGCTTTCTTT. Its protein product is CASSLASSNTEAFF.

The rearrangement uses TRBV2 and TRBJ2-1; 8 bases fit TRBD1. J was trimmed by 8 bases and V by 0 bases; bases with no gene match: 9. This CDR3 is 16 amino acids long. In germline, CDR1 is SNHLY, CDR2 FYNNEI. This chain's CDR3 is CASSEALRGQGDEQFF. In nucleotides, the CDR3 is TGTGCCAGCAGTGAAGCGCTTAGAGGACAGGGCGATGAGCAGTTCTTC.

The chain is built from TRBV27 and TRBJ2-3; 9 bases fit TRBD1. Germline-derived CDR1 and CDR2 are MNHEY and SMNVEV (reference sequence). There are 15 residues in the CDR3. Trimming cost V 5 bases and J 2 bases; bases outside gene matches: 5. The CDR3 protein is CASSPQGAVTDTQYF. The CDR3 DNA is TGTGCCAGCAGTCCACAGGGGGCAGTCACAGATACGCAGTATTTT.

V gene TRBV18 combines with J gene TRBJ2-7; the D is unclear. Deletions cut 8 bases from V and 0 bases from J, with 20 bases between. This CDR3 region has 16 residues. The germline V gene has CDR1 KGHSH and CDR2 LQKENI. The DNA for the CDR3 is TGTGCCAGCGCCCGTGGTGAGGTTGAAGCCTCCTACGAGCAGTACTTC. Encoded protein: CASARGEVEASYEQYF. The full variable domain, completed using reference TRBV18 and TRBJ2-7, is NAGVMQNPRHLVRRRGQEARLRCSPMKGHSHVYWYRQLPEEGLKFMVYLQKENIIDESGMPKERFSAEFPKEGPSILRIQQVVRGDSAAYFCASARGEVEASYEQYFGPGTRLTVT.

The chain has TRBV27 and TRBJ1-1, with 9 bases matching TRBD1. The length of the CDR3 is 17 residues. The ends lost 0 bases at V and 1 base at J; junction bases unmatched: 6. Per germline, CDR1 MNHEY and CDR2 SMNVEV (reference sequence). As DNA, the CDR3 is TGTGCCAGCAGTTTATCCCAGGGGACAGGGACGAACACTGAAGCTTTCTTT. This codes for CASSLSQGTGTNTEAFF.

The chain is built from TRBV6-1 and TRBJ1-2, with a possible D match to TRBD1 (6 bases). This CDR3 is 16 amino acids long. Trimming removed 4 bases at V and 3 bases at J, with 18 bases between. Germline V lookup: CDR1 MNHNS, CDR2 SASEGT. CDR3 coding DNA: TGTGCCAGCAGTGCTGCACAGGGAGGGGGGGACTATGGCTACACCTTC. Amino acids: CASSAAQGGGDYGYTF.

V and J are TRBV29-1 and TRBJ2-2; 9 nucleotides line up with TRBD1. CDR3 length: 15 amino acids. Germline V gene lookup returns CDR1 SQVTM and CDR2 ANQGSEA. J gave up 6 bases and V 3 bases, and 8 bases lay outside the gene matches. CDR3 sequence: CSVEGVQGAPGELFF. The CDR3 nucleotides are TGCAGCGTTGAGGGCGTACAGGGGGCCCCCGGGGAGCTGTTTTTT.

This chain joins TRBV5-1 and TRBJ2-3; 9 nucleotides match TRBD1. V was clipped by 0 bases and J by 4 bases; unmatched bases: 9. CDR1 and CDR2 from the germline V gene are SGHRS and YFSETQ. The CDR3 contains 17 residues. The CDR3 reads CASSLAHRTGVPDTQYF. The CDR3 coding sequence is TGCGCCAGCAGCTTGGCCCATAGGACAGGGGTACCAGATACGCAGTATTTT.

The chain has TRBV27 and TRBJ2-3, with 7 nucleotides matching TRBD2. Germline CDR1 is MNHEY and CDR2 is SMNVEV (reference sequence). The CDR3 sequence is 15 residues long. V shed 5 bases and J 2 bases; nucleotides not matched to a gene: 7. CDR3 nucleotides: TGTGCCAGCAGTGCCCTAGCGGACTACACAGATACGCAGTATTTT. It encodes CASSALADYTDTQYF.

This clone was detected only once. This rearrangement joins TRBV5-1 to TRBJ2-3, with a tentative D call TRBD1 (6 bases). The CDR3 consists of 14 residues. The ends were cut back, 9 bases at V and 0 bases at J, with 14 bases in the middle. Germline V gene sequence: CDR1 SGHRS, CDR2 YFSETQ. The CDR3 loop is CATKTGESTDTQYF. The CDR3 DNA reads as TGCGCCACCAAGACAGGAGAAAGCACAGATACGCAGTATTTT.

The J gene is TRBJ1-2, the V gene TRBV7-2; D perhaps matches TRBD1 (6 bases). V was cut by 4 bases and J by 2 bases, with 17 bases left in between. Germline V CDR1 and CDR2: SGHTA, FQGNSA. The CDR3 is 16 amino acids. CDR3 region: CASSSRTVPSNYGYTF. CDR3 DNA sequence: TGTGCCAGCAGCTCCAGGACAGTTCCCTCGAACTATGGCTACACCTTC.

This chain uses TRBV7-2 with TRBJ2-2, with 13 bases lining up with TRBD2. V lost 4 bases to trimming and J lost 6 bases; unmatched junction nucleotides: 5. The CDR3 extends over 16 amino acids. The V gene's germline CDR1 is SGHTA and CDR2 FQGNSA. CDR3 loop: CASSSQLAGGAGELFF. In nucleotides, the CDR3 is TGTGCCAGCAGCTCCCAACTAGCGGGGGGGGCCGGGGAGCTGTTTTTT.